The 13 T cell receptor beta chains given below trace back to one sample, sequenced in a study of T cells in Graves' hyperthyroidism and ophthalmopathy. Using RNA transcripts as the source, TCR beta CDR3 regions were amplified. First-round RT-PCR of the TCR CDR3 relied on the HTBI primer set. TCRdb reprocessed the multiplex PCR reads via MiXCR and lists one record per CDR3 protein. This table holds 360,000 or so distinct CDR3 sequences, over 12% found once. The material sequenced was blood. The receptors were sampled from a woman aged 60 to 75 with Graves' ophthalmopathy.

The chain uses TRBV5-5 and TRBJ2-6, with 8 bases lining up with TRBD1. Germline trimming cut 2 bases from V and 0 bases from J; bases unmatched to any gene: 7. The CDR3 contains 18 residues. Germline V lookup: CDR1 SGHKS, CDR2 YYEKEE (reference sequence). CDR3 coding DNA: TGTGCCAGCAGCTTCATTTGGGACAGGAGCTCTGGGGCCAACGTCCTGACTTTC. It specifies CASSFIWDRSSGANVLTF.

This clonotype was seen a handful of times. The chain joins TRBV27 to TRBJ2-7, with TRBD2 as a possible D gene (6 bases). CDR3 size: 13 residues. The germline CDR1 and CDR2 sequences are MNHEY and SMNVEV (reference sequence). V shed 10 bases and J shed 3 bases, with 16 bases lying between them. The CDR3 here is CATAPEGFYEQYF. The CDR3 DNA sequence: TGTGCCACCGCCCCGGAGGGGTTCTACGAGCAGTACTTC.

This clonotype was counted many times. This sequence joins TRBV11-2 and TRBJ2-7; 11 bases align to TRBD2. The CDR3 is 16 amino acids. Germline V gene data show CDR1 as SGHAT and CDR2 as FQNNGV. With 4 bases clipped from V and 2 bases from J, the junction kept 7 bases outside the gene matches. CDR3 coding DNA: TGTGCCAGCAGCTCCCATTCTAGCGGGAGGACCTACGAGCAGTACTTC. Protein product: CASSSHSSGRTYEQYF.

This clonotype was seen ten or more times. The chain links TRBV3-1 to TRBJ2-7; D gene uncertain. CDR3 length equals 13 residues. Per germline, CDR1 LGHDT and CDR2 YNNKEL (reference sequence). Trimming cost V 8 bases and J 3 bases, with 14 bases left between them. The CDR3 nucleotides are TGTGCCAGCGCCCCCGCGTGGGACTACGAGCAGTACTTC. Protein: CASAPAWDYEQYF.

This clonotype was seen only a few times. The chain combines TRBV6-1 with TRBJ2-1; tentatively, D is TRBD2 (6 bases). With 6 bases removed from V and 2 bases from J, the gap between germline ends came to 11 bases. From germline, CDR1 is MNHNS and CDR2 SASEGT. The CDR3 loop spans 14 amino acids. The CDR3 protein is CASSSLAAYNEQFF. The CDR3 DNA is TGTGCCAGCAGCTCACTAGCCGCCTACAATGAGCAGTTCTTC.

The chain uses TRBV6-1 and TRBJ1-5; TRBD1 aligns across 9 bases. The V gene end was trimmed by 6 bases and the J gene end by 2 bases; junction bases not matched to a gene: 17. The germline V gene encodes CDR1 MNHNS and CDR2 SASEGT. The CDR3 totals 19 residues. Here the CDR3 DNA reads TGTGCCAGCAGGCAACCCGGCCGGGACAGGGAAGGAGGCAATCAGCCCCAGCATTTT. Its protein is CASRQPGRDREGGNQPQHF.

This clonotype appeared many times. The chain has TRBV7-9 and TRBJ1-1, with 7 bases that match TRBD1. The ends lost 1 base at V and 1 base at J; junction bases unmatched: 3. Germline lookup yields CDR1 SEHNR and CDR2 FQNEAQ (reference sequence). There are 15 residues in the CDR3. This chain's CDR3 is CASSLGGDRNTEAFF. CDR3 in DNA: TGTGCCAGCAGCTTAGGTGGGGACAGGAACACTGAAGCTTTCTTT.

This clonotype has ten or more counts. The V and J genes are TRBV30 and TRBJ1-4; D is unclear. Trimming removed 2 bases at V and 4 bases at J, with 8 bases between. CDR3 length equals 13 residues. Germline lookup yields CDR1 GTSNPN and CDR2 SVGIG (reference sequence). The CDR3 bases are TGTGCCTGGAGTTGGGGAATTAATGAAAAACTGTTTTTT. Its translation: CAWSWGINEKLFF.

Details on this clonotype: A read error may account for a junction end that differs from germline. The chain recombines TRBV12-3 or TRBV12-4 with TRBJ2-2, with a possible D match to TRBD2 (5 bases). The CDR3 loop spans 12 amino acids. The CDR3 sequence is CASSPRAGEPFF. DNA of the CDR3: TGTGCCAGCAGTCCTCGGGCCGGGGAGCCGTTTTTT.

This clonotype has a count of ten or more. This chain connects TRBV12-3 or TRBV12-4 to TRBJ2-2, with 7 bases lining up with TRBD1. The CDR3 contains 15 residues. V shed 3 bases, J shed 7 bases, and the junction held 8 bases outside the gene matches. DNA for the CDR3: TGTGCCAGCAGTTTCTGGGACAGTATCGGCGGGGAGCTGTTTTTT. It encodes CASSFWDSIGGELFF.

J is TRBJ1-1 and V is TRBV2; D might be TRBD1 (5 bases). The CDR3 loop spans 13 amino acids. Germline V gene data show CDR1 as SNHLY and CDR2 as FYNNEI. Trimming stripped 3 bases from V and 7 bases from J, with 12 bases between. CDR3 loop: CASSDVRRGEAFF. The CDR3 DNA reads as TGTGCCAGCAGTGACGTTAGGAGGGGTGAAGCTTTCTTT.

V and J are TRBV7-9 and TRBJ2-1, with TRBD2 identical over 8 bases. The J segment lost 8 bases and the V segment lost 5 bases, leaving 8 bases of the junction unmatched. The CDR3 covers 14 residues. Looked up from germline, CDR1 is SEHNR and CDR2 is FQNEAQ (reference sequence). CDR3 in amino acids: CASSPTSGPDEQFF. The CDR3 bases are TGTGCCAGCAGCCCCACTAGCGGACCCGATGAGCAGTTCTTC.

This clonotype was counted ten times or more. This chain links TRBV5-1 with TRBJ1-1; the match to TRBD1 covers 8 bases. CDR3 size: 14 residues. V trimming: 4 bases; J trimming: 5 bases; junction bases outside the gene matches: 7. Germline V CDR1 and CDR2: SGHRS, YFSETQ. The CDR3 nucleotides read TGCGCCAGCAGCGCCCAGGGGGCTTGGACTGAAGCTTTCTTT. Protein: CASSAQGAWTEAFF.